This TCR beta chain derives from a study of shared clonotypes between healthy human individuals. V shed 1 base and J 2 bases; nucleotides not matched to a gene: 5. The germline gives CDR1 SGHTA, CDR2 FQGNSA. The CDR3 has 15 residues. As to this clone: Its antigen is undetermined.

Only in-frame clones appear in the TCRdb table, and some are missing; sequencing was by immunoSEQ multiplex PCR. This table holds 2 million to 3 million clones, approximately 93% found once. Overall study results and limits: All-four-donor shared clonotypes had higher generation probabilities than non-shared clonotypes did. Of the naive CD4 clonotypes, around 4.8% were shared across four donors.

Sequencing input: naive CD4+ T cells from PBMCs. Described subset: CD45RA+ positively selected. V is TRBV7-2 and J is TRBJ2-7; 7 bases are a match to TRBD2. The clonotype originates from a man aged 18 to 29 in good health. Some clones in this sample may be carry-over from other donors' samples. Here the CDR3 reads CASSLGAGVTYEQYF. In nucleotides, the CDR3 is TGTGCCAGCAGCTTAGGGGCGGGAGTGACCTACGAGCAGTACTTC.